The 19 T cell receptor beta chains given below trace back to one sample, sequenced in a study of T cell responses to AZD1222 COVID-19 vaccine. TCRdb's copy holds only in-frame clones and misses some; the assay was immunoSEQ multiplex PCR. The sample lists around 140,000 clones, around 89% occurring once. The sequencing here drew on peripheral blood, taken on day 0 of AZD1222 vaccination. The receptors shown here come from an adult in good health.

Only one count was recorded for this clone. The chain recombines TRBV29-1 with TRBJ2-7; weak D call: TRBD2 (5 bases). Germline V CDR1 and CDR2: SQVTM, ANQGSEA. This CDR3 contains 13 residues. V was clipped by 0 bases and J by 3 bases, with 9 bases between them. The CDR3 nucleotides read TGCAGCGTTGAAGATGCGGGCAGCTACGAGCAGTACTTC. Translating gives CSVEDAGSYEQYF.

This chain connects TRBV19 to TRBJ1-2; D is uncertain. Looked up from germline, CDR1 is LNHDA and CDR2 is SQIVND (reference sequence). Trimming left V 4 bases short and J 3 bases short, with 9 bases between. This CDR3 spans 13 amino acids. DNA for the CDR3: TGTGCCAGTAGTACAGGTCTGGACTATGGCTACACCTTC. Translated: CASSTGLDYGYTF.

This chain uses TRBV7-2 with TRBJ2-2; 13 nucleotides match TRBD2. V lost 5 bases to trimming and J lost 6 bases; unmatched junction nucleotides: 6. The CDR3 loop spans 16 amino acids. CDR1 is SGHTA, CDR2 FQGNSA, per germline. The DNA for the CDR3 is TGTGCCAGCAGCCCTACTAGCGGGAGGGTTTCCGGGGAGCTGTTTTTT. Translation: CASSPTSGRVSGELFF.

V is TRBV6-1 and J is TRBJ2-7, with D maybe TRBD1 (5 bases). The length of the CDR3 is 15 residues. V lost 2 bases, J lost 0 bases, and 11 bases lay in between. CDR1 MNHNS and CDR2 SASEGT come from the germline V gene. The CDR3 DNA follows: TGTGCCAGCAGTGAATTAGGGGTGGGCTCCTACGAGCAGTACTTC. Protein sequence: CASSELGVGSYEQYF.

A remark on this clone: The sample carries other DNA sequences with the same CDR3. The chain joins TRBV18 to TRBJ1-2; D is perhaps TRBD1 (5 bases). This CDR3 comprises 12 residues. Germline V gene data show CDR1 as KGHSH and CDR2 as LQKENI. V lost 1 base and J lost 6, with 6 bases in between. The CDR3 sequence is CASSPRGDGYTF. The CDR3, as DNA: TGTGCCAGCTCACCACGGGGGGATGGCTACACCTTC.

V gene TRBV6-2 or TRBV6-3 combines with J gene TRBJ2-7; TRBD2 matches 13 bases. Trimming took 4 bases from V and 7 from J; bases not matched to a gene: 4. Germline assignment: CDR1 MNHEY and CDR2 SVGEGT. The CDR3 covers 14 residues. The CDR3 sequence: CASSSGLAGKEQYF. In nucleotides, the CDR3 is TGTGCCAGCAGTTCGGGACTAGCGGGGAAAGAGCAGTACTTC.

This clone was detected only once. V and J are TRBV12-3 or TRBV12-4 and TRBJ1-4, with a tentative D call TRBD1 (6 bases). This CDR3 is 12 amino acids long. The ends were cut back, 2 bases at V and 15 bases at J, with 13 bases in the middle. CDR3 amino acids: CASSLSWGPVFF. The CDR3 DNA reads as TGTGCCAGCAGTTTATCATGGGGGCCGGTGTTTTTT.

V is TRBV5-1 and J is TRBJ2-1; 11 bases are a match to TRBD2. The CDR3 is made up of 14 amino acids. CDR1 and CDR2 from the germline V gene are SGHRS and YFSETQ. J lost 6 bases, V lost 7 bases, and 6 bases had no gene match. Here the CDR3 DNA reads TGCGCCAGCCAGACTAGCGGGAACCGCAATGAGCAGTTCTTC. The encoded protein is CASQTSGNRNEQFF.

In its sample, this clone was seen many times. The gene calls are TRBV15 and TRBJ2-2, with D hard to call. The CDR3 length is 16 residues. V lost 0 bases and J lost 2, with 10 bases in between. Germline assignment: CDR1 LNHNV and CDR2 YYDKDF (reference sequence). The CDR3 here is CATSRDSDGNTGELFF. CDR3 DNA: TGTGCCACCAGCAGAGATTCGGACGGAAACACCGGGGAGCTGTTTTTT. The full variable domain, its missing parts supplied by reference TRBV15 and TRBJ2-2, is DAMVIQNPRYQVTQFGKPVTLSCSQTLNHNVMYWYQQKSSQAPKLLFHYYDKDFNNEADTPDNFQSRRPNTSFCFLDIRSPGLGDTAMYLCATSRDSDGNTGELFFGEGSRLTVL.

The chain couples TRBV30 to TRBJ2-1, with 11 bases matching TRBD2. The germline V gene encodes CDR1 GTSNPN and CDR2 SVGIG (reference sequence). J lost 6 bases, V lost 5 bases, and 6 bases had no gene match. The CDR3 runs 14 residues. The CDR3 region has the DNA TGTGCCTGGCGGGTAGCGGGAGGGCCCAATGAGCAGTTCTTC. It codes for CAWRVAGGPNEQFF.

This rearrangement joins TRBV9 to TRBJ2-1; no clear D. The CDR3 contains 15 residues. Germline CDR1 is SGDLS and CDR2 is YYNGEE. Between the trimmed V and J ends, which lost 0 bases and 10 bases, there was a span of 17 bases. CDR3 coding DNA: TGTGCCAGCAGCGTAGGAGCGACGGTGAGTAGCGAGCAGTTCTTC. Its translation is CASSVGATVSSEQFF.

This clone was counted a single time. V and J are TRBV5-1 and TRBJ2-3, with TRBD2 identical over 8 bases. The ends lost 3 bases at V and 4 bases at J; junction bases unmatched: 16. CDR1 and CDR2 from the germline V gene are SGHRS and YFSETQ. This CDR3 is 18 amino acids long. CDR3 amino acids: CASSSTSTGGPIADTQYF. CDR3 in DNA: TGCGCCAGCAGCTCCACATCAACGGGAGGGCCTATAGCAGATACGCAGTATTTT.

CDR3 loop: CASSHTLGSPFQETQYF. The CDR3 DNA reads TGCGCCAGCAGCCATACGCTAGGTTCCCCCTTCCAAGAGACCCAGTACTTC. The chain employs TRBV4-1 and TRBJ2-5; D remains ambiguous. This CDR3 is built from 17 residues. V gave up 3 bases and J gave up 1 base, with 18 bases separating them. Germline V gene data show CDR1 as MGHRA and CDR2 as YSYEKL.

As DNA, the CDR3 is TGTGCCAGCAGCTTTATTGAGGGAGGGTACGAGCAGTACTTC. It encodes CASSFIEGGYEQYF. The chain has TRBV7-9 and TRBJ2-7; 7 bases are shared with TRBD2. This CDR3 is 14 amino acids long. V lost 3 bases, J lost 4 bases, and 6 bases stayed unmatched. The germline V gene encodes CDR1 SEHNR and CDR2 FQNEAQ (reference sequence).

This rearrangement joins TRBV28 to TRBJ1-3; D call uncertain. This CDR3 is built from 14 residues. V was trimmed by 5 bases and J by 3 bases, leaving 11 bases between them. Germline CDR1 and CDR2: MDHEN and SYDVKM. CDR3 in amino acids: CASSLPAGGNTIYF. CDR3 nucleotides: TGTGCCAGCAGTCTTCCCGCGGGTGGAAACACCATATATTTT.

The V call is TRBV7-6, the J call TRBJ2-3; D is perhaps TRBD2 (6 bases). Germline lookup yields CDR1 SGHVS and CDR2 FNYEAQ. V lost 1 base to trimming and J lost 2 bases, with 10 bases between them. The CDR3 has 15 residues. The CDR3 coding sequence is TGTGCCAGCAGCTTAGTGGCGGGGACCACAGATACGCAGTATTTT. This encodes CASSLVAGTTDTQYF.

The J gene is TRBJ2-5, the V gene TRBV7-9; the D is unclear. Per the germline V gene, CDR1 is SEHNR and CDR2 is FQNEAQ (reference sequence). The V end lost 6 bases, the J end lost 7 bases, and 12 bases lay between the germline ends. The CDR3 is 12 residues long. The CDR3 DNA reads as TGTGCCAGCAGTTCCCCCCCCGGGACCCAGTACTTC. Residues: CASSSPPGTQYF.

This clone was observed a few times. The rearrangement joins TRBV18 to TRBJ2-2; D remains ambiguous. CDR3 length: 17 residues. V was clipped by 1 base and J by 0 bases, with 12 bases between them. Germline-derived CDR1 and CDR2 are KGHSH and LQKENI. The CDR3 reads CASSPRIAVANTGELFF. The CDR3 DNA reads TGTGCCAGCTCACCACGGATAGCTGTCGCGAACACCGGGGAGCTGTTTTTT.

This sequence joins TRBV7-2 and TRBJ1-1; 9 bases match TRBD1. Germline loops: CDR1 SGHTA, CDR2 FQGNSA. This CDR3 has 16 residues. Trimming took 5 bases from V and 0 from J; bases not matched to a gene: 7. CDR3 in DNA: TGTGCCAGCAGCGGACAGGGGAAGGGGTTGAACACTGAAGCTTTCTTT. It is translated as CASSGQGKGLNTEAFF.